Included here is one T cell receptor beta chain sequence, with context. This entry is derived from a study of blood T cell repertoires in COVID-19. The data were produced by immunoSEQ multiplex PCR, yet TCRdb's version contains in-frame clones alone and is incomplete. The sample contains approximately 50,000 clones, 90% of which appear only once. Germline V gene lookup returns CDR1 MDHEN and CDR2 SYDVKM. CDR3 size: 12 residues. Trimming pared 3 bases from V and 12 bases from J, leaving 12 bases between. The chain carries TRBV28 and TRBJ2-1; D call uncertain. The sequencing sample was made of peripheral blood. The clonotype was recovered from a man aged 65 to 85 with acute or convalescent COVID-19. In DNA, the CDR3 is TGTGCCAGCAGTTTGACACCAACTGGGCAGTTCTTC. It yields the protein CASSLTPTGQFF.